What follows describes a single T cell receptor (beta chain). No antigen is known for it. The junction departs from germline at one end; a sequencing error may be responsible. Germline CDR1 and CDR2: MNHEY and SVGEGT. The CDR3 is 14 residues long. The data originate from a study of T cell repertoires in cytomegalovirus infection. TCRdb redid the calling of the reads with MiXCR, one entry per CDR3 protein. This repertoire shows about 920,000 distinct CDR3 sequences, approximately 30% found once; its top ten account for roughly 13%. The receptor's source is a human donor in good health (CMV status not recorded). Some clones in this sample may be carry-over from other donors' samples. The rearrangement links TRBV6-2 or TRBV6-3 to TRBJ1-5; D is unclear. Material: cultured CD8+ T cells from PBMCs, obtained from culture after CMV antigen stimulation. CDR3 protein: CASSYGYSDQPQHF. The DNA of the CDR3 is TGTGCCAGCAGTTACGGTTATAGCGATCAGCCCCAGCATTTT.